The 12 T cell receptor beta chains below were found in one sample sequenced in a study of T cells in Graves' hyperthyroidism and ophthalmopathy. The investigators amplified TCR beta CDR3 regions from RNA transcripts. HTBI primers drove first-round RT-PCR of the TCR CDR3. TCRdb reprocessed the multiplex PCR reads with MiXCR, giving one entry per CDR3 protein. The table lists under 700,000 distinct CDR3 sequences, around 45% of them singletons, with just over 8% in the top ten. The sample comprised peripheral blood or thyroid tissue (not recorded which). Receptor source: a woman between 18 and 29 years old with Graves' hyperthyroidism.

The chain carries TRBV7-9 and TRBJ1-4; D unclear. The V end was cut by 6 bases, the J end by 0 bases, with 17 bases between. CDR3 length: 17 residues. CDR1 is SEHNR, CDR2 FQNEAQ, per germline (reference sequence). CDR3 sequence (DNA): TGTGCCAGCAGATGGGGTCACGCCAGAGCAACTAATGAAAAACTGTTTTTT. It codes for CASRWGHARATNEKLFF. The entire variable domain, with the rest obtained from reference TRBV7-9 and TRBJ1-4, is as follows: DTGVSQNPRHKITKRGQNVTFRCDPISEHNRLYWYRQTLGQGPEFLTYFQNEAQLEKSRLLSDRFSAERPKGSFSTLEIQRTEQGDSAMYLCASRWGHARATNEKLFFGSGTQLSVL.

V gene TRBV4-1 combines with J gene TRBJ1-5, with 10 positions matching TRBD1. The CDR3 has 16 amino acids. The V segment lost 3 bases and the J segment 3 bases; nucleotides outside the gene matches: 5. CDR1 and CDR2 from the germline V gene are MGHRA and YSYEKL. CDR3 protein: CASSQPTGGLNQPQHF. The DNA for the CDR3 is TGCGCCAGCAGCCAGCCGACAGGGGGCCTCAATCAGCCCCAGCATTTT.

The table lists this clonotype with a few counts. The V and J genes are TRBV20-1 and TRBJ2-5; D remains ambiguous. Per germline, CDR1 DFQATT and CDR2 SNEGSKA (reference sequence). CDR3 size: 13 residues. With 0 bases removed from V and 4 bases from J, the gap between germline ends came to 9 bases. The CDR3 coding sequence is TGCAGTGCTAGAGATCAGGCCCCAGAGACCCAGTACTTC. Amino acids: CSARDQAPETQYF.

The chain has TRBV12-3 or TRBV12-4 and TRBJ1-1; no clear D. This CDR3 is built from 16 residues. Between the trimmed V and J ends, which lost 2 bases and 0 bases, there was a span of 13 bases. The CDR3 DNA is TGTGCCAGCAGTTTAAGGCGGGCGGTTATGAACACTGAAGCTTTCTTT. It codes for CASSLRRAVMNTEAFF.

V gene TRBV19 combines with J gene TRBJ1-4; weak D call: TRBD1 (5 bases). Germline-derived CDR1 and CDR2 are LNHDA and SQIVND (reference sequence). V lost 2 bases and J 8 bases, leaving 18 bases between the germline ends. The CDR3 runs 16 residues. DNA for the CDR3: TGTGCCAGTAGTATAACGGGACCGGCAGGGTCGGAAAAACTGTTTTTT. Its protein is CASSITGPAGSEKLFF.

This clonotype was seen repeatedly, ten times or more. This chain links TRBV29-1 with TRBJ1-5; D uncertain. The CDR3 is 13 residues long. V lost 5 bases, J lost 0 bases, and 8 bases lay in between. CDR1 SQVTM and CDR2 ANQGSEA come from the germline V gene. CDR3 nucleotide sequence: TGCAGCGTTCAAAAAGATAGCAATCAGCCCCAGCATTTT. Residues: CSVQKDSNQPQHF.

This sequence joins TRBV2 and TRBJ2-1; D unresolved. The V end was cut by 1 base, the J end by 8 bases, with 9 bases between. CDR1 is SNHLY and CDR2 is FYNNEI in the germline V gene. The CDR3 runs 13 residues. The CDR3 bases are TGTGCCAGCAGTGAAGAGGGTGACGATGAGCAGTTCTTC. It is translated as CASSEEGDDEQFF.

This clonotype has a count of ten or more. This chain links TRBV15 with TRBJ1-1; D gene uncertain. The CDR3 totals 15 residues. In germline, CDR1 is LNHNV, CDR2 YYDKDF (reference sequence). V was clipped by 0 bases and J by 5 bases, with 13 bases between them. The CDR3 protein is CATSRDGRAGTEAFF. CDR3 nucleotides: TGTGCCACCAGCAGAGATGGGAGGGCCGGGACTGAAGCTTTCTTT.

This clonotype was detected ten times or more. The chain recombines TRBV19 with TRBJ1-1; D is unclear. V was clipped by 4 bases and J by 8 bases, with 11 bases between them. The CDR3 totals 12 residues. Germline CDR1 is LNHDA and CDR2 is SQIVND (reference sequence). The CDR3 DNA is TGTGCCAGTAGTAACCGACACATAGAAGCTTTCTTT. This gives the protein CASSNRHIEAFF.

This clonotype was detected only a few times. The chain employs TRBV29-1 and TRBJ2-5; TRBD2 might be the D (7 bases). The CDR3 sequence is 14 residues long. Germline values: CDR1 SQVTM, CDR2 ANQGSEA. V shed 3 bases and J shed 5 bases, with 16 bases lying between them. In DNA, the CDR3 is TGCAGCGTTGAGGGGGAGGGGGGCGCGGAGACCCAGTACTTC. Amino acids: CSVEGEGGAETQYF.

Worth noting for this clonotype: An end of the junction differs from the germline gene, which may be a read error. The J gene is TRBJ2-2, the V gene TRBV24-1; D may be TRBD2 (5 bases). The length of the CDR3 is 12 residues. CDR1 is KGHDR and CDR2 is SFDVKD in the germline V gene. The DNA of the CDR3 is TGTACCACCAGTGATTTCACCGGGGAGTTGTTTTTT. This codes for CTTSDFTGELFF.

The chain is built from TRBV24-1 and TRBJ2-2, with 8 bases identical to TRBD2. This CDR3 has 18 residues. With V trimmed by 3 bases and J by 7 bases, 15 bases remained unmatched. Germline V gives CDR1 KGHDR, CDR2 SFDVKD. CDR3 in DNA: TGTGCCACCAGTGATCCGAAAGCGGGAGTAAATATGGGCGGGGAGCTGTTTTTT. Residues: CATSDPKAGVNMGGELFF.